What follows is one T cell receptor beta chain and its context. What antigen it recognizes has not been identified. The sample holds no much larger clone one base away, and base qualities are not on file. The CDR3 covers 13 residues, taking in both the cysteine and the phenylalanine. Only the CDR3 DNA is retained, 39 bases long and in frame from the first base. Looking up the germline V gene yields CDR1 SGHRS and CDR2 YFSETQ. V loses 3 bases of germline sequence and J loses 6 bases, and the interval between the two ends is 10 bases. This specimen belongs to a study of blood T cell repertoires in COVID-19 (dated by TCRdb to 2018 to 2020). Regarding the complete study: The collaborator samples originated in the United States, Italy and Spain and spanned the acute and convalescent phases of COVID-19. Samples were obtained from the ongoing ImmuneRACE study (first 160 participants) and from about 1,300 subjects provided by 6 global collaborators. The sample metadata nearly always contained a de-identified subject ID, COVID-19 status, age in years and sex. Subjects who had been exposed to COVID-19, were actively infected with it, or had recovered from it provided the deeply sampled blood TCRbeta repertoires that made up the dataset. HLA class I and class II types, where available, came from metadata supplied by the sample provider rather than from assay-based typing. The material from the prospective study consisted of cDNA or gDNA derived from T cells, B-cell-depleted T cells, or PBMCs. The repertoires were released in a freely available public database intended as a resource for research on the immune response to SARS-CoV-2. General conclusions and limits of the study: The amount of clinical and demographic metadata varied by source and participant and was provided uncurated.

The immunoSEQ Assay, a bias-controlled multiplex PCR, was used to amplify TCRbeta CDR3 regions from genomic DNA. In the original analysis: Within the assay, amplification of reference gene primers was used to estimate how many nucleated cells each sample contained. Sequence reads were collapsed and filtered to measure the absolute abundance of every unique TCRbeta CDR3 rearrangement. For each sample, productive Simpson clonality was calculated as the square root of Simpson's diversity index over productive rearrangements. Here the immuneACCESS table is served through TCRdb, limited to in-frame sequences with V and J called. Missing clones are a known gap in these copies; in checked studies unresolved V genes cover under half, and the rest lacks a known reason. D and trimming come from the DNA, and the V and J calls and clone size come from that table. For this sample the table gives about 400,000 clones, of which roughly 90% were detected only once. The ten top clones hold around 2.1% of the sample.

Enrolling through a virtual design, the prospective study's participants ranged in age from roughly 18 to 90 years and lived across roughly 24 United States geographic areas. In the prospective study, cohorts were assigned on the basis of participant-reported clinical history obtained from a screening survey and a study questionnaire. Mobile phlebotomists in the prospective study collected whole blood, serum and a nasopharyngeal or oropharyngeal swab from every participant. Participants in the prospective study had the option to provide additional blood draws and questionnaires over an approximately 2-month period. Prospective study blood samples were shipped either frozen or at room temperature before DNA extraction.

Source material: PBMCs or T cells enriched from blood (not recorded which). This TCR derives from a woman between 35 and 50 years old with acute COVID-19. The chain joins TRBV5-1 to TRBJ2-1, with a tentative D gene TRBD1 over 6 matching bases. The CDR3 loop reads CASSWGQINEQFF. The nucleotide sequence reads TGCGCCAGCAGCTGGGGACAAATCAATGAGCAGTTCTTC.